These 26 T cell receptor beta chains came from one sample sequenced in a study of blood T cell repertoires in COVID-19. Profiling relied on immunoSEQ multiplex PCR, and the TCRdb table lists in-frame clones only, not all of them. The sample contains about 120,000 clones, over 70% of which appear only once. Sample: peripheral blood. These TCRs come from a woman between 65 and 79 years old with acute or convalescent COVID-19.

The chain carries TRBV9 and TRBJ2-1, with 7 bases that match TRBD1. With 3 bases clipped from V and 0 bases from J, the junction kept 6 bases outside the gene matches. Germline-derived CDR1 and CDR2 are SGDLS and YYNGEE. The CDR3 sequence is 16 residues long. CDR3 protein: CASSARGTISYNEQFF. The CDR3 DNA reads as TGTGCCAGCAGCGCCAGGGGGACCATCTCCTACAATGAGCAGTTCTTC. The whole variable domain, filled in from reference TRBV9 and TRBJ2-1, reads DSGVTQTPKHLITATGQRVTLRCSPRSGDLSVYWYQQSLDQGLQFLIQYYNGEERAKGNILERFSAQQFPDLHSELNLSSLELGDSALYFCASSARGTISYNEQFFGPGTRLTVL.

This clone was seen a few times. V gene TRBV27 combines with J gene TRBJ1-2; no reliable D call. V was trimmed by 0 bases and J by 1 base, leaving 6 bases between them. The CDR3 is made up of 14 amino acids. The germline V gene has CDR1 MNHEY and CDR2 SMNVEV (reference sequence). The DNA of the CDR3 is TGTGCCAGCAGTTTATCCCGGGTTAACTATGGCTACACCTTC. Its translation is CASSLSRVNYGYTF.

The chain employs TRBV7-2 and TRBJ2-7; 8 bases map to TRBD2. The V gene end was trimmed by 4 bases and the J gene end by 2 bases; junction bases not matched to a gene: 10. Germline V lookup: CDR1 SGHTA, CDR2 FQGNSA. The CDR3 consists of 16 residues. CDR3 nucleotides: TGTGCCAGCAGCTACCCCTCCGGGGGGGTACCCTACGAGCAGTACTTC. It translates to CASSYPSGGVPYEQYF.

V usage is TRBV5-1 and J usage is TRBJ2-7; D call uncertain. CDR1 and CDR2 from the germline V gene are SGHRS and YFSETQ. Trimming pared 0 bases from V and 7 bases from J, leaving 11 bases between. The CDR3 length is 13 residues. The CDR3 DNA reads as TGCGCCAGCAGCTTGGCCGATCGGCGGGAGCAGTACTTC. Its protein product is CASSLADRREQYF.

This chain uses TRBV29-1 with TRBJ2-5; 10 bases match TRBD2. J gave up 5 bases and V 4 bases, and 4 bases lay outside the gene matches. The germline CDR1 and CDR2 sequences are SQVTM and ANQGSEA. The CDR3 runs to 13 residues. CDR3 sequence: CSVGAGGLETQYF. The DNA for the CDR3 is TGCAGCGTTGGAGCGGGGGGGCTTGAGACCCAGTACTTC.

This chain connects TRBV7-2 to TRBJ2-3; D is unclear. The CDR3 length is 11 residues. The germline V gene encodes CDR1 SGHTA and CDR2 FQGNSA. V was clipped by 3 bases and J by 5 bases, with 3 bases between them. CDR3 nucleotides: TGTGCCAGCAGCTTCAGAGATACGCAGTATTTT. It is translated as CASSFRDTQYF.

The chain carries TRBV12-3 or TRBV12-4 and TRBJ2-3; a possible D gene is TRBD1 (6 bases). Trimming stripped 6 bases from V and 4 bases from J, with 11 bases between. The CDR3 length is 13 residues. CDR3 amino acids: CASRLGASDTQYF. The CDR3, as DNA: TGTGCCAGCAGGTTGGGGGCCTCAGATACGCAGTATTTT.

The genes are TRBV10-3 and TRBJ2-7, with D hard to call. With 3 bases removed from V and 1 base from J, the gap between germline ends came to 10 bases. Germline CDR1 ENHRY, CDR2 SYGVKD. CDR3 length equals 14 residues. The CDR3 DNA reads as TGTGCCATCAGTGATCCAGCGACTTCCTACGAGCAGTACTTC. Translating gives CAISDPATSYEQYF.

This clone has a handful of counts. The junction and the germline gene differ at one end; a read error may be behind it. The genes are TRBV7-2 and TRBJ1-3; TRBD1 matches at 8 bases. There are 16 residues in the CDR3. In germline, CDR1 is SGHTA, CDR2 FQGNSA. CDR3 sequence: CASSARQGISENTIYF. The DNA of the CDR3 is TGTGCCAGCAGCGCGAGACAGGGGATCTCTGAAAACACCATATATTTT.

The chain carries TRBV6-1 and TRBJ1-6, with TRBD1 as a possible D gene (5 bases). V was cut by 3 bases and J by 6 bases, with 15 bases left in between. Looked up from germline, CDR1 is MNHNS and CDR2 is SASEGT. CDR3 length equals 16 residues. CDR3 sequence: CASSDGQSLSNSPLHF. The CDR3 nucleotides are TGTGCCAGCAGTGACGGACAAAGTTTAAGTAATTCACCCCTCCACTTT.

The rearrangement joins TRBV9 to TRBJ2-3; D uncertain. Per the germline V gene, CDR1 is SGDLS and CDR2 is YYNGEE. V was clipped by 2 bases and J by 1 base, with 5 bases between them. CDR3 length: 13 residues. The CDR3: CASSVQGTDTQYF. The CDR3, as DNA: TGTGCCAGCAGCGTCCAGGGCACAGATACGCAGTATTTT.

The chain carries TRBV15 and TRBJ1-2, with a weak D call TRBD1 (6 bases). This CDR3 has 14 residues. Germline V lookup: CDR1 LNHNV, CDR2 YYDKDF (reference sequence). V gave up 2 bases and J gave up 7 bases, with 14 bases separating them. CDR3 DNA: TGTGCCACCAGCAGAAGTGGGGGCTTCGGTGGCTACACCTTC. This translates into CATSRSGGFGGYTF.

The V call is TRBV3-1 (or the pseudogene TRBV3-2), the J call TRBJ1-5; D perhaps matches TRBD1 (5 bases). Between the trimmed V and J ends, which lost 1 base and 4 bases, there was a span of 14 bases. CDR3 size: 16 residues. Germline V gene sequence: CDR1 LGHDT, CDR2 YNNKEL (reference sequence). The CDR3 DNA reads as TGTGCCAGCAGCCAAGGTATGGGGGGGAATAATCAGCCCCAGCATTTT. Its translation: CASSQGMGGNNQPQHF.

The V gene is TRBV29-1, the J gene TRBJ1-6; D remains ambiguous. CDR1 is SQVTM and CDR2 is ANQGSEA in the germline V gene. The CDR3 spans 13 residues. The V end lost 4 bases, the J end lost 6 bases, and 10 bases lay between the germline ends. The CDR3 DNA sequence: TGCAGCGTTGGGAGGGAGATTAATTCACCCCTCCACTTT. Residues: CSVGREINSPLHF.

Here the CDR3 reads CASSLGQGFQPQHF. The CDR3 DNA is TGTGCCAGCAGCTTGGGACAGGGTTTTCAGCCCCAGCATTTT. The chain recombines TRBV5-5 with TRBJ1-5; 7 positions match TRBD1. Germline V lookup: CDR1 SGHKS, CDR2 YYEKEE (reference sequence). This CDR3 comprises 14 residues. V gave up 0 bases and J gave up 6 bases; unmatched junction bases: 3.

This chain joins TRBV9 and TRBJ1-5; no clear D gene. CDR3 size: 13 residues. V was shortened by 2 bases and J by 3 bases, with 6 bases between the two germline ends. Looked up from germline, CDR1 is SGDLS and CDR2 is YYNGEE. Here the CDR3 DNA reads TGTGCCAGCAGCGTCGACACCAATCAGCCCCAGCATTTT. Encoded protein: CASSVDTNQPQHF.

The sample holds a few counts of this clone. The chain uses TRBV11-2 and TRBJ1-1, with unresolved D. Trimming pared 7 bases from V and 1 base from J, leaving 4 bases between. The germline V gene encodes CDR1 SGHAT and CDR2 FQNNGV. CDR3 size: 11 residues. In nucleotides, the CDR3 is TGTGCCAGCACGAGGAACACTGAAGCTTTCTTT. As protein: CASTRNTEAFF.

V is TRBV7-9 and J is TRBJ2-3; 11 bases align to TRBD2. J lost 1 base, V lost 5 bases, and 5 bases had no gene match. Germline lookup yields CDR1 SEHNR and CDR2 FQNEAQ (reference sequence). There are 16 residues in the CDR3. Here the CDR3 DNA reads TGTGCCAGCAGCCCCACTAGCGGGGGACGCACAGATACGCAGTATTTT. Translating it yields CASSPTSGGRTDTQYF.

This chain uses TRBV5-1 with TRBJ1-2, with D possibly matching TRBD1 (6 bases). V was clipped by 5 bases and J by 8 bases, with 13 bases between them. CDR1 is SGHRS and CDR2 is YFSETQ in the germline V gene. CDR3 length equals 12 residues. The CDR3, as DNA: TGCGCCAGCAGATTTACAGGGTCCGGCTACACCTTC. It specifies CASRFTGSGYTF. The full variable domain, with the rest looked up from reference TRBV5-1 and TRBJ1-2, is KAGVTQTPRYLIKTRGQQVTLSCSPISGHRSVSWYQQTPGQGLQFLFEYFSETQRNKGNFPGRFSGRQFSNSRSEMNVSTLELGDSALYLCASRFTGSGYTFGSGTRLTVV.

The CDR3 DNA reads as TGTGCCAGCAGTACAGACACGCCGAACACCGGGGAGCTGTTTTTT. Amino acids: CASSTDTPNTGELFF. The chain is built from TRBV2 and TRBJ2-2; D unclear. Trimming shortened V by 5 bases and J by 0 bases, and 10 bases separated the two germline ends. This CDR3 is built from 15 residues. From germline, CDR1 is SNHLY and CDR2 FYNNEI.

This clone was counted a few times. The V and J genes are TRBV7-9 and TRBJ2-7; 8 nucleotides match TRBD1. Unmatched junction bases numbered 6, after V lost 5 bases and J lost 3 bases. The V gene's germline CDR1 is SEHNR and CDR2 FQNEAQ (reference sequence). This CDR3 contains 14 residues. CDR3: CASSIGQGVYEQYF. CDR3 nucleotides: TGTGCCAGCAGCATCGGACAGGGCGTCTACGAGCAGTACTTC. The full variable domain, rest sourced from reference TRBV7-9 and TRBJ2-7, is DTGVSQNPRHKITKRGQNVTFRCDPISEHNRLYWYRQTLGQGPEFLTYFQNEAQLEKSRLLSDRFSAERPKGSFSTLEIQRTEQGDSAMYLCASSIGQGVYEQYFGPGTRLTVT.

This chain uses TRBV12-2 with TRBJ1-1; no DNA check was done on the table's D call, TRBD1. TRBV12-2 is classified as a pseudogene. The CDR3 covers 15 residues. DNA for the CDR3: TGTGCAAGTCGCCCCCAATCGCAGTTCGACACTGAAGCTTTCTTT. Protein product: CASRPQSQFDTEAFF.

The chain couples TRBV30 to TRBJ1-5; a possible D gene is TRBD1 (5 bases). CDR3 length: 15 amino acids. Germline values: CDR1 GTSNPN, CDR2 SVGIG (reference sequence). Deletions cut 5 bases from V and 0 bases from J, with 14 bases between. The CDR3 protein is CAWSLRGYSNQPQHF. The CDR3 DNA reads as TGTGCCTGGTCCCTAAGGGGATATAGCAATCAGCCCCAGCATTTT.

This clone was counted once. V gene TRBV13 combines with J gene TRBJ1-2; D is unresolved. This CDR3 spans 13 amino acids. The V and J ends lost 5 bases and 7 bases respectively, with 14 bases between them. Germline CDR1 is PRHDT and CDR2 is FYEKMQ (reference sequence). CDR3 residues: CASSPPETGGYTF. The CDR3 region has the DNA TGTGCCAGCAGCCCACCCGAGACGGGTGGCTACACCTTC.

The chain carries TRBV28 and TRBJ1-1; D might be TRBD1 (6 bases). The CDR3 consists of 14 residues. The germline V gene has CDR1 MDHEN and CDR2 SYDVKM. Trimming left V 2 bases short and J 1 base short, with 8 bases between. This CDR3 reads CASSLLGGNTEAFF. CDR3 sequence (DNA): TGTGCCAGCAGTTTACTAGGGGGGAACACTGAAGCTTTCTTT.

In this sample, this clone turned up a few times. The CDR3 nucleotides are TGTGCCAGCTTGTCTAGCGGGGCCTACAATGAGCAGTTCTTC. Translation: CASLSSGAYNEQFF. This chain links TRBV3-1 (or the pseudogene TRBV3-2) with TRBJ2-1; 9 bases are shared with TRBD2. The CDR3 runs 14 residues. The germline V gene has CDR1 LGHDT and CDR2 YNNKEL (reference sequence). After removal of 8 bases from V and 2 bases from J, the junction contained 4 bases not matched to a gene.